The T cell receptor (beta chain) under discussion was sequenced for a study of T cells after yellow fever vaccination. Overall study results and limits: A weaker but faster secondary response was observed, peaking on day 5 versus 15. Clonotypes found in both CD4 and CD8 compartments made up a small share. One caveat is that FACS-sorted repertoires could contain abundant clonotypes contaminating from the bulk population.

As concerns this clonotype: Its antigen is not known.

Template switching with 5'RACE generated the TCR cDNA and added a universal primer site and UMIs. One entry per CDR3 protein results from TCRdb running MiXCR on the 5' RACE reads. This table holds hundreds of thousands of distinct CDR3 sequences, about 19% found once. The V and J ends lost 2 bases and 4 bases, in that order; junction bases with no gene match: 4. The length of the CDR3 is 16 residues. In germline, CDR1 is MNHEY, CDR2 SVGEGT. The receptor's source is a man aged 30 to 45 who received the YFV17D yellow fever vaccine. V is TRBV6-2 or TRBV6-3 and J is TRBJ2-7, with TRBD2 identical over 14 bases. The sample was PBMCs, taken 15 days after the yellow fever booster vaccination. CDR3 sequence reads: CASSYGTSGRLYEQYF. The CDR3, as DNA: TGTGCCAGCAGTTACGGGACTAGCGGGAGACTGTACGAGCAGTACTTC.